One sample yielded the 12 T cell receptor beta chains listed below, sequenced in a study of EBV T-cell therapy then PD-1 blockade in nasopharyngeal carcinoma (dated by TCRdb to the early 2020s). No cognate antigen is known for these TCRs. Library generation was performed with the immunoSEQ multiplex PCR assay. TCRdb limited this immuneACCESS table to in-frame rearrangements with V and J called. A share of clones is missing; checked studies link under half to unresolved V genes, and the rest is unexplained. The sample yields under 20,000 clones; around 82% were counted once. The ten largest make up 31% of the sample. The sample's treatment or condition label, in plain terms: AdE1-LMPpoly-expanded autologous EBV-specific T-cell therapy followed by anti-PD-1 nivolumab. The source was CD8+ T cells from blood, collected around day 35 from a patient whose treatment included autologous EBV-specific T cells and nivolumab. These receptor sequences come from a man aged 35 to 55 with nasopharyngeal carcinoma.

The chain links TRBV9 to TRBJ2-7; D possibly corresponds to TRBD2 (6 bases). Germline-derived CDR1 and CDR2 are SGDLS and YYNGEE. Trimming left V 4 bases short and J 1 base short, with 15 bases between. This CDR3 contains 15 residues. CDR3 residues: CASSPSRGSSYEQYF. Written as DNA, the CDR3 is TGTGCCAGCAGCCCCTCCCGGGGGTCTTCCTACGAGCAGTACTTC.

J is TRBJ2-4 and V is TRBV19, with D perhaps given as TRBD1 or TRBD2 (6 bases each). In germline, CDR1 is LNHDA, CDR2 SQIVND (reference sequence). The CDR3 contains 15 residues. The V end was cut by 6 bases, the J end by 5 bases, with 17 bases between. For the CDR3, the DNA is TGTGCCAGTAGCAGGCTCGGGGGCTTAGAAAACATTCAGTACTTC. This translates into CASSRLGGLENIQYF.

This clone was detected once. The CDR3 bases are TGTGCCAGCAGCTTACCGCGGGACAGTAGTACAGCGACCTACGAGCAGTACTTC. Its protein is CASSLPRDSSTATYEQYF. The chain carries TRBV7-9 and TRBJ2-7, with D possibly matching TRBD1 (7 bases). Germline CDR1 reads SEHNR; CDR2 reads FQNEAQ (reference sequence). The CDR3 is made up of 18 amino acids. V was trimmed by 2 bases and J by 2 bases, leaving 22 bases between them.

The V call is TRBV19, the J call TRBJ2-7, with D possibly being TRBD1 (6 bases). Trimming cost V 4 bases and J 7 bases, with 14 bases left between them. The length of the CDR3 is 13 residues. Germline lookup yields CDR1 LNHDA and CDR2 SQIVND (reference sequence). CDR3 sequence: CASSTVPGTEQYF. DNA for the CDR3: TGTGCCAGTAGTACCGTCCCCGGGACAGAGCAGTACTTC.

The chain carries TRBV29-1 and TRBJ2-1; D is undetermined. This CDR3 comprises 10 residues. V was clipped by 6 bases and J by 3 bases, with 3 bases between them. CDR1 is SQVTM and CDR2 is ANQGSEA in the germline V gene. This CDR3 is CSVRYNEQFF. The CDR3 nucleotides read TGCAGCGTCCGCTACAATGAGCAGTTCTTC.

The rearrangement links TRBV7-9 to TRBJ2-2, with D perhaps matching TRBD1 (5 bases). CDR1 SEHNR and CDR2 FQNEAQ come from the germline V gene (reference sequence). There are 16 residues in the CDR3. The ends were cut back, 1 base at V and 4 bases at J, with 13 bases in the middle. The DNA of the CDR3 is TGTGCCAGCAGCTTAGAAGTCAGGGTGAGCACCGGGGAGCTGTTTTTT. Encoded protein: CASSLEVRVSTGELFF. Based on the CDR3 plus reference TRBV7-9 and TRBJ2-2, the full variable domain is DTGVSQNPRHKITKRGQNVTFRCDPISEHNRLYWYRQTLGQGPEFLTYFQNEAQLEKSRLLSDRFSAERPKGSFSTLEIQRTEQGDSAMYLCASSLEVRVSTGELFFGEGSRLTVL.

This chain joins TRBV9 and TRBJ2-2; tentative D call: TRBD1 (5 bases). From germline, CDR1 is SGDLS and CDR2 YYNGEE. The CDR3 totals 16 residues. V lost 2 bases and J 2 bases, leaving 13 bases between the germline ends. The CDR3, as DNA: TGTGCCAGCAGCGTTAAGGGGCTAGTTAACACCGGGGAGCTGTTTTTT. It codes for CASSVKGLVNTGELFF.

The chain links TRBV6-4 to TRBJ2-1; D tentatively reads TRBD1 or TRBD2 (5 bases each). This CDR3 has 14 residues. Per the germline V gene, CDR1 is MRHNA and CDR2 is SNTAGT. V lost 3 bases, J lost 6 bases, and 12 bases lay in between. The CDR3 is CASSEGDPSNEQFF. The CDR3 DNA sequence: TGTGCCAGCAGTGAAGGGGACCCATCCAATGAGCAGTTCTTC.

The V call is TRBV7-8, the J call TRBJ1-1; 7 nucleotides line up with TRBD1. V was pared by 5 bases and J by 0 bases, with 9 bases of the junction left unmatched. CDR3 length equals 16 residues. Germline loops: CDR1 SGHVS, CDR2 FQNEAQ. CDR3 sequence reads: CASSPRGRGLNTEAFF. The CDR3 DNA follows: TGTGCCAGCAGCCCTAGGGGGAGGGGGCTGAACACTGAAGCTTTCTTT.

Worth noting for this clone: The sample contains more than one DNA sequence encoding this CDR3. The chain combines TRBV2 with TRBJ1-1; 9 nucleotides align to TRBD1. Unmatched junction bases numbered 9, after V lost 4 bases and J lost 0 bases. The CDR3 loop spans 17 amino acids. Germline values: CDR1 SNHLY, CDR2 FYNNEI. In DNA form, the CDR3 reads TGTGCCAGCAGTGGAAACAGGGGGCGGACCATGAACACTGAAGCTTTCTTT. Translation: CASSGNRGRTMNTEAFF.

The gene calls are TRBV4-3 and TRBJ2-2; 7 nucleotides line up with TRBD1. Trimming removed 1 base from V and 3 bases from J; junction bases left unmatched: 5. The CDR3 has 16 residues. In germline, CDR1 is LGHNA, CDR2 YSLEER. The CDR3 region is CASSQVETGYTGELFF. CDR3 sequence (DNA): TGCGCCAGCAGCCAAGTAGAGACAGGGTACACCGGGGAGCTGTTTTTT.

The CDR3: CASSLGETSYEQYF. CDR3 sequence (DNA): TGCGCCAGCAGCTTGGGGGAGACCTCCTACGAGCAGTACTTC. V gene TRBV5-1 combines with J gene TRBJ2-7, with a tentative D call TRBD2 (5 bases). Trimming removed 0 bases at V and 0 bases at J, with 7 bases between. The germline gives CDR1 SGHRS, CDR2 YFSETQ. CDR3 size: 14 residues.